This T cell receptor beta chain stems from a study of identical twins. Study outcomes and limitations: Twin pairs' shared out-of-frame alpha sequences were enriched in low generation probability.

Every one of the donors was a healthy Caucasian. Points on this clonotype: Its antigen is as yet unknown.

Germline lookup yields CDR1 SGHRS and CDR2 YFSETQ. The CDR3 is 16 residues long. The ends were cut back, 4 bases at V and 1 base at J, with 16 bases in the middle. A universal primer binding site was introduced by template switching. The final cDNA contained unique molecular identifiers. TCRdb reprocessed the 5' RACE reads with MiXCR, giving one entry per CDR3 protein. The data show 1.5 million to 2 million distinct CDR3 sequences, under 35% seen once. The sample taken for sequencing was cord blood. The chain combines TRBV5-1 with TRBJ2-3; D is tentatively TRBD1 or TRBD2 (6 bases each). This receptor was taken from a newborn girl in good health. The CDR3 region has the DNA TGCGCCAGCAGCCGCGCCGAGGGGGGACGCACAGATACGCAGTATTTT. This codes for CASSRAEGGRTDTQYF.